This TCR beta chain is drawn from a study of identifying expanded T cells in peripheral blood. Collection occurred without any documented infections or immune events in donors. This clone was found once. The antigen is undetermined. Repertoires were generated with immunoSEQ multiplex PCR, while TCRdb's copy carries only in-frame clones and drops some. The sample consists of about 100,000 clones, more than 70% of them appearing once. From germline, CDR1 is KGHSY and CDR2 FQNENV. V dropped 7 bases and J dropped 6; count of bases not matched to a gene: 5. The CDR3 consists of 13 residues. Study-level results: Variance in clone template counts between approximately 2-week samples significantly increased with total template count across all healthy donors. Differentially abundant clones: 0.95 to 1.5 between replicates, 15 to 17 at about 13 days, 18 to 20 at four.

Sequencing was carried out using blood. The chain couples TRBV16 to TRBJ1-1; 10 bases match TRBD1. This receptor was obtained from a person aged 18 to 70 in good health. The DNA of the CDR3 is TGTGCCAGCACCAGACAGGGGGCTTCTGAAGCTTTCTTT. This encodes CASTRQGASEAFF.